Given below is one T cell receptor beta chain in context. What it binds is not known. Germline V gene data show CDR1 as MNHEY and CDR2 as SVGEGT. J lost 3 bases, V lost 2 bases, and 16 bases had no gene match. This CDR3 is built from 19 residues. These data come from a study of blood T cells in healthy people across ages. Study context: With template switching, about one barcoded beta molecule was captured per two T cells. Study findings and constraints: Possibly confounding the expanded clonotype changes was the fact that donor CMV status was unknown.

The second PCR ran roughly 6 to 11 cycles with a sample-barcoded 5' primer and J-beta primers. TCRdb fed the 5' RACE reads into MiXCR, producing one record per CDR3 protein. The repertoire holds 2 million or so distinct CDR3 sequences, with around half as singletons. Russia was home to the donors, healthy Caucasian individuals aged about 6 to 90. Isolation per sample recovered at least 7 million PBMCs. The TCR sequence derives from a woman between 40 and 50 years old in good health. This chain joins TRBV6-2 or TRBV6-3 and TRBJ1-5; 7 nucleotides align to TRBD1. Sequenced input: blood. In DNA, the CDR3 is TGTGCCAGCAGTTACCTCCCCGCACAGGGGCGAGATCCCAATCAGCCCCAGCATTTT. Translation gives CASSYLPAQGRDPNQPQHF.